Listed here are 9 T cell receptor beta chains from one sample, sequenced in a study of blood T cell repertoires in COVID-19 (dated by TCRdb to the early 2020s). The library relied on the immunoSEQ multiplex PCR assay. In its TCRdb copy, this immuneACCESS table keeps in-frame sequences only and misses some clones. Where compared with another copy, unresolved V genes explain less than half of these, and the others have no known cause. The sample table records under 300,000 clones; about 85% of these occur just once. The ten largest clones capture roughly 14% of the sample. The sequenced sample consisted of peripheral blood. Receptor source: a human donor in a cohort sampled during active COVID-19.

The chain has TRBV7-2 and TRBJ1-2; the D is unclear. This CDR3 comprises 15 residues. V dropped 6 bases and J dropped 5 bases, with 19 bases sitting between them. CDR1 is SGHTA and CDR2 is FQGNSA in the germline V gene. The CDR3 region has the DNA TGTGCCAGCAGTCTAACCCAGCCCGTACTATATGGCTACACCTTC. Translation gives CASSLTQPVLYGYTF.

The rearrangement links TRBV3-1 (or the pseudogene TRBV3-2) to TRBJ1-2; TRBD1 agrees at 7 bases. The germline V gene encodes CDR1 LGHDT and CDR2 YNNKEL (reference sequence). This CDR3 has 14 residues. V lost 2 bases, J lost 7 bases, and 7 bases stayed unmatched. The CDR3 DNA sequence: TGTGCCAGCAGCCAACTGGTTTCAGGGGGTGGCTACACCTTC. As protein: CASSQLVSGGGYTF.

Here the CDR3 reads CASSMGRGDEQYF. The CDR3 nucleotides read TGTGCCAGTAGTATGGGCAGGGGAGACGAGCAGTACTTC. The V and J genes are TRBV19 and TRBJ2-7; D may be TRBD1 (6 bases). Trimming left V 3 bases short and J 5 bases short, with 11 bases between. This CDR3 is built from 13 residues. Germline assignment: CDR1 LNHDA and CDR2 SQIVND (reference sequence). Looking up the rest from reference TRBV19 and TRBJ2-7 gives the full variable domain: DGGITQSPKYLFRKEGQNVTLSCEQNLNHDAMYWYRQDPGQGLRLIYYSQIVNDFQKGDIAEGYSVSREKKESFPLTVTSAQKNPTAFYLCASSMGRGDEQYFGPGTRLTVT.

This rearrangement joins TRBV6-6 to TRBJ2-7, with D tentatively TRBD2 (7 bases). Germline assignment: CDR1 MNHNY and CDR2 SVGAGI (reference sequence). The length of the CDR3 is 15 residues. V lost 0 bases and J lost 4, with 13 bases in between. CDR3 amino acids: CASSYSGGAGYEQYF. The DNA of the CDR3 is TGTGCCAGCAGTTACTCGGGGGGGGCCGGATACGAGCAGTACTTC.

V usage is TRBV27 and J usage is TRBJ1-1, with D tentatively TRBD1 (6 bases). Trimming pared 5 bases from V and 10 bases from J, leaving 17 bases between. Germline V gives CDR1 MNHEY, CDR2 SMNVEV (reference sequence). The CDR3 length is 13 residues. The CDR3 DNA reads as TGTGCCAGCAGTCCGCAGTGGGAACAGGGAGCTTTCTTT. This gives the protein CASSPQWEQGAFF.

The chain links TRBV6-5 to TRBJ1-6, with D possibly TRBD1 on 5 matching bases. V lost 0 bases, J lost 10 bases, and 13 bases lay in between. Germline CDR1 and CDR2: MNHEY and SVGAGI. The CDR3 sequence is 15 residues long. In DNA, the CDR3 is TGTGCCAGCAGTTACTCTTGGGCAGGGCGGTCACCCCTCCACTTT. This encodes CASSYSWAGRSPLHF.

CDR3 protein: CAISGARGNRFF. DNA of the CDR3: TGTGCCATCAGTGGGGCCAGGGGAAATAGGTTCTTC. The V gene is TRBV10-3, the J gene TRBJ2-1, with D possibly being TRBD1 (6 bases). Trimming took 4 bases from V and 15 from J, leaving 16 bases between them. The CDR3 spans 12 residues. Germline loops: CDR1 ENHRY, CDR2 SYGVKD.

The J gene is TRBJ1-4, the V gene TRBV2; D gene uncertain. The germline V gene has CDR1 SNHLY and CDR2 FYNNEI. V dropped 6 bases and J dropped 7 bases, with 21 bases sitting between them. This CDR3 region has 16 residues. This CDR3 reads CASRSEDLNQIEKLFF. The CDR3 DNA reads as TGTGCCAGCAGGAGCGAAGACCTAAATCAGATTGAAAAACTGTTTTTT.

This clone was detected only a few times. The chain couples TRBV7-9 to TRBJ2-7; TRBD1 might be the D (6 bases). The germline V gene has CDR1 SEHNR and CDR2 FQNEAQ (reference sequence). The germline V and J ends were trimmed by 2 bases and 5 bases, with 10 bases remaining between them. The CDR3 loop spans 13 amino acids. The CDR3 is CASSLTGPHEQYF. In nucleotides, the CDR3 is TGTGCCAGCAGCTTAACAGGGCCACACGAGCAGTACTTC.